A single sample gave rise to the 22 T cell receptor beta chains below, sequenced in a study of T cells in women clearing cervical HPV infection. Profiled with immunoSEQ multiplex PCR; TCRdb holds only in-frame clones, not every one. Recorded for this sample: 35,000 to 50,000 clones. Sequenced input: blood buffy coat. The receptor set was obtained from a woman aged 18 to 75 with a cervical HPV16 infection that either progressed to CIN3+ or cleared (not recorded which).

This CDR3 reads CAISLRLGQNTIYF. CDR3 DNA, as far as it was read: TGTGCCATCAGTCTACGATTGGGCCAAAACACC. The chain joins TRBV10-3 to TRBJ1-3; D is ambiguous. The read ends 3 residues early relative to the CDR3; the germline J gene fills the gap. Germline values: CDR1 ENHRY, CDR2 SYGVKD. The CDR3 is 14 amino acids. Trimming left V 5 bases short and J 6 bases short, with 14 bases between.

In the case of this clone: The read ends 3 residues shy of where the CDR3 ends; the end is completed using the germline J gene. This chain connects TRBV20-1 to TRBJ1-4; maybe TRBD1 (5 bases). This CDR3 is 14 amino acids long. Germline CDR1 DFQATT, CDR2 SNEGSKA (reference sequence). The V end lost 4 bases, the J end lost 3 bases, and 12 bases lay between the germline ends. CDR3 bases read: TGCAGTGCTAATCCCCCAGGGTCTAATGAAAAA. It codes for CSANPPGSNEK. The entire CDR3 protein is CSANPPGSNEKLFF.

Comment on this clone: The read finishes 3 residues shy of the CDR3 end, and the germline J gene is used to complete it. This chain joins TRBV10-3 and TRBJ1-2, with unresolved D. The V end was cut by 6 bases, the J end by 2 bases, with 7 bases between. The germline V gene encodes CDR1 ENHRY and CDR2 SYGVKD. This CDR3 spans 12 amino acids. Partial CDR3 DNA: TGTGCCATCAGCGGGGAGAACTATGGC. Translating it yields CAISGENYG. The complete CDR3 protein is CAISGENYGYTF.

As for this clone: The read gets to within 3 residues of the CDR3 end, and the germline J gene fills in the rest. The chain links TRBV7-3 to TRBJ2-1, with D possibly TRBD2 on 6 matching bases. Between the trimmed V and J ends, which lost 2 bases and 0 bases, there was a span of 11 bases. Germline loops: CDR1 SGHTA, CDR2 FQGTGA. This CDR3 is built from 16 residues. The sequenced CDR3 bases are TGTGCCAGCAGCTTAGGTCTAGCGAGCTCCTACAATGAG. The encoded protein is CASSLGLASSYNE. In full, the CDR3 is CASSLGLASSYNEQFF.

CDR3 sequence: CSAFNRQSLNTEAFF. CDR3 bases read: TGCAGTGCTTTTAATAGACAGAGTTTGAACACTGAA. The chain links TRBV20-1 to TRBJ1-1; maybe TRBD1 (5 bases). The read falls 3 residues short of the CDR3 end, and the missing part is taken from the germline J gene. Looked up from germline, CDR1 is DFQATT and CDR2 is SNEGSKA (reference sequence). CDR3 size: 15 residues. Trimming shortened V by 5 bases and J by 0 bases, and 16 bases separated the two germline ends.

A remark on this clone: From the germline J gene comes the end of the CDR3, since the read stops 3 residues before it. The genes are TRBV7-9 and TRBJ2-7; weak D call: TRBD2 (5 bases). Germline CDR1 is SEHNR and CDR2 is FQNEAQ (reference sequence). Trimming removed 5 bases at V and 3 bases at J, with 17 bases between. This CDR3 contains 15 residues. CDR3 protein: CASSEGLSVNYEQYF. Incomplete CDR3 DNA: TGTGCCAGCAGCGAAGGACTTTCTGTAAACTACGAG.

Worth noting for this clone: The read gets to within 3 residues of the CDR3 end, and the germline J gene fills in the rest. The rearrangement joins TRBV2 to TRBJ2-6, with 8 bases matching TRBD2. The V segment lost 1 base and the J segment 4 bases; nucleotides outside the gene matches: 6. There are 17 residues in the CDR3. Germline CDR1 and CDR2: SNHLY and FYNNEI. This CDR3 reads CASSEDSGIRGANVLTF. The sequenced CDR3 bases are TGTGCCAGCAGTGAAGATAGCGGGATTCGGGGGGCCAACGTC.

About this clone itself: With the read ending 3 residues before the CDR3 end, the germline J gene is used to fill in that end. The J gene is TRBJ2-7, the V gene TRBV5-5; D unresolved. CDR1 and CDR2 (germline): SGHKS, YYEKEE (reference sequence). The V gene lost 1 base and the J gene lost 5 bases, with 16 bases spanning the gap. This CDR3 has 15 amino acids. CDR3 DNA (partial): TGTGCCAGCAGCTTGTTTGGGCAGGATGCTCACGAG. This translates into CASSLFGQDAHE. The whole CDR3 region reads CASSLFGQDAHEQYF.

Regarding this clone: The read ends 3 residues early relative to the CDR3; the germline J gene fills the gap. V is TRBV12-3 or TRBV12-4 and J is TRBJ2-3, with D possibly being TRBD2 (5 bases). Deletions cut 6 bases from V and 4 bases from J, with 20 bases between. The length of the CDR3 is 16 residues. The CDR3 bases that were read are TGTGCCAGCAGCCCCGGCGGGCTCACGATGGCAGATACG. Its translation is CASSPGGLTMADT. The complete CDR3 reads CASSPGGLTMADTQYF.

The part of the CDR3 DNA that was read is TGTGCCTGGGGGGACAGGGGGCGCGGTGGGGAGACC. As protein: CAWGDRGRGGET. From start to end, the CDR3 is CAWGDRGRGGETQYF. This rearrangement joins TRBV30 to TRBJ2-5, with 12 bases fitting TRBD1. The read ends 3 residues shy of where the CDR3 ends; the end is completed using the germline J gene. With V trimmed by 5 bases and J by 5 bases, 9 bases remained unmatched. Germline V gives CDR1 GTSNPN, CDR2 SVGIG (reference sequence). The CDR3 covers 15 residues.

On this clone itself: The DNA ends 3 residues before the CDR3 does, and the rest of the CDR3 is filled in from the germline J gene. The J gene is TRBJ2-1, the V gene TRBV7-3; D unclear. The germline CDR1 and CDR2 sequences are SGHTA and FQGTGA. Between the trimmed V and J ends, which lost 5 bases and 6 bases, there was a span of 11 bases. The CDR3 covers 13 residues. Here the CDR3 reads CASSNQVFNEQFF. The sequenced CDR3 bases are TGTGCCAGCAGCAACCAGGTTTTCAATGAG.

As concerns this clone: The read is 3 residues too short to cover the CDR3 end, so that end is filled in from the germline J gene. The chain couples TRBV11-3 to TRBJ2-1; 8 bases fit TRBD1. Trimming took 5 bases from V and 7 from J; bases not matched to a gene: 7. CDR1 is SGHNT and CDR2 is YENEEA in the germline V gene. CDR3 length equals 14 residues. The chain's CDR3 is CASSTRGLGNEQFF. The CDR3 DNA, read in part, is TGTGCCAGCAGCACCAGGGGGCTTGGTAATGAG. The full variable domain, in which reference TRBV11-3 and TRBJ2-1 provide the parts outside the CDR3, is EAGVVQSPRYKIIEKKQPVAFWCNPISGHNTLYWYLQNLGQGPELLIRYENEEAVDDSQLPKDRFSAERLKGVDSTLKIQPAELGDSAVYLCASSTRGLGNEQFFGPGTRLTVL.

CDR3 sequence reads: CSVGTSGSYEQYF. Incomplete CDR3 DNA: TGCAGCGTGGGGACTAGCGGGAGTTACGAG. The chain combines TRBV29-1 with TRBJ2-7; 14 nucleotides align to TRBD2. The sequence runs out 3 residues before the end of the CDR3; the remainder is reconstructed from the germline J gene. Germline V lookup: CDR1 SQVTM, CDR2 ANQGSEA. V shed 6 bases, J shed 4 bases, and the junction held 2 bases outside the gene matches. The CDR3 covers 13 residues.

As concerns this clone: The read comes to an end 3 residues before the CDR3 does, leaving the germline J gene to fill in the end. The rearrangement uses TRBV6-1 and TRBJ1-5; D ambiguous. This CDR3 is built from 14 residues. The germline CDR1 and CDR2 sequences are MNHNS and SASEGT. V lost 3 bases and J lost 3, with 9 bases in between. CDR3 DNA (partial): TGTGCCAGCAGTGATAGACGGGTCAATCAGCCC. Its protein is CASSDRRVNQP. The entire CDR3 reads CASSDRRVNQPQHF.

As for this clone: The CDR3 end falls 3 residues outside the read, so it is completed with the germline J gene. This rearrangement joins TRBV12-3 or TRBV12-4 to TRBJ1-1, with D maybe TRBD1 (6 bases). This CDR3 spans 14 amino acids. V lost 7 bases to trimming and J lost 1 base, with 13 bases between them. The CDR3 region is CASTFRGGNTEAFF. CDR3 bases read: TGTGCCAGCACCTTCCGAGGGGGGAACACTGAA.

Worth noting for this clone: The DNA ends 3 residues before the CDR3 does, and the rest of the CDR3 is filled in from the germline J gene. The J gene is TRBJ2-7, the V gene TRBV7-3, with TRBD2 as a possible D gene (6 bases). Germline loops: CDR1 SGHTA, CDR2 FQGTGA. The ends were cut back, 5 bases at V and 4 bases at J, with 18 bases in the middle. The CDR3 has 15 residues. CDR3 DNA (partial): TGTGCCAGCAGCGTGGATGGGGGGTTTTCGTACGAG. This gives the protein CASSVDGGFSYE. The complete CDR3 sequence is CASSVDGGFSYEQYF.

About this clone itself: The read ends 3 residues shy of where the CDR3 ends; the end is completed using the germline J gene. The chain links TRBV20-1 to TRBJ1-2; 9 nucleotides align to TRBD1. The length of the CDR3 is 13 residues. CDR1 and CDR2 from the germline V gene are DFQATT and SNEGSKA (reference sequence). The CDR3 bases that were read are TGCAGTGCTGGGACAGGGATGGGTGGCCGC. This encodes CSAGTGMGGR. The entire CDR3 reads CSAGTGMGGRYTF.

Concerning this clone: The read halts 3 residues ahead of the CDR3 end, with the missing end drawn from the germline J gene. This sequence joins TRBV28 and TRBJ2-3; D ambiguous. V gave up 5 bases and J gave up 1 base, with 22 bases separating them. The CDR3 runs 18 residues. CDR1 MDHEN and CDR2 SYDVKM come from the germline V gene. The DNA read from the CDR3 is TGTGCCAGCAGTCCATATCCCAAACTCGGTCAAGGCACAGATACG. It encodes CASSPYPKLGQGTDT. The full CDR3 sequence reads CASSPYPKLGQGTDTQYF.

Concerning this clone: The read gets to within 3 residues of the CDR3 end, and the germline J gene fills in the rest. The chain carries TRBV2 and TRBJ1-6; TRBD1 might be the D (5 bases). CDR3 length equals 14 residues. V lost 3 bases, J lost 7 bases, and 10 bases lay in between. From germline, CDR1 is SNHLY and CDR2 FYNNEI. CDR3 DNA, as far as it was read: TGTGCCAGCAGTGATCGGGGGTGGAATTCACCC. This codes for CASSDRGWNSP. The whole CDR3 reads CASSDRGWNSPLHF. Full variable domain (outside the CDR3, taken from reference TRBV2 and TRBJ1-6): EPEVTQTPSHQVTQMGQEVILRCVPISNHLYFYWYRQILGQKVEFLVSFYNNEISEKSEIFDDQFSVERPDGSNFTLKIRSTKLEDSAMYFCASSDRGWNSPLHFGNGTRLTVT.

On this clone: The DNA ends 3 residues before the CDR3 does, and the rest of the CDR3 is filled in from the germline J gene. V gene TRBV5-1 combines with J gene TRBJ1-4; D not resolved. V lost 5 bases to trimming and J lost 7 bases, with 9 bases between them. This CDR3 spans 12 amino acids. The germline V gene has CDR1 SGHRS and CDR2 YFSETQ. CDR3 bases read: TGCGCCAGCAGTCGCCCAGGTGAAAAA. It codes for CASSRPGEK. The CDR3 as a whole reads CASSRPGEKLFF.

Concerning this clone itself: The read comes to an end 3 residues before the CDR3 does, leaving the germline J gene to fill in the end. This rearrangement joins TRBV30 to TRBJ1-5; maybe TRBD1 (5 bases). This CDR3 is 15 amino acids long. The germline V gene encodes CDR1 GTSNPN and CDR2 SVGIG (reference sequence). V was pared by 4 bases and J by 1 base, with 14 bases between. The sequenced CDR3 bases are TGTGCCTGGACTCTGGGGGGACGGAGCAATCAGCCC. This encodes CAWTLGGRSNQP. The complete CDR3 reads CAWTLGGRSNQPQHF.

As regards this clone: Sequencing ends 3 residues short of the CDR3 end; the germline J gene provides the rest. The chain carries TRBV14 and TRBJ1-4, with no clear D. The CDR3 totals 15 residues. Germline V lookup: CDR1 SGHDN, CDR2 FVKESK. The V gene lost 0 bases and the J gene lost 0 bases, with 5 bases spanning the gap. This CDR3 is CASSQDRSTNEKLFF. The covered CDR3 bases are TGTGCCAGCAGCCAAGATCGGTCAACTAATGAAAAA. The variable domain in full, completed from reference TRBV14 and TRBJ1-4, reads EAGVTQFPSHSVIEKGQTVTLRCDPISGHDNLYWYRRVMGKEIKFLLHFVKESKQDESGMPNNRFLAERTGGTYSTLKVQPAELEDSGVYFCASSQDRSTNEKLFFGSGTQLSVL.